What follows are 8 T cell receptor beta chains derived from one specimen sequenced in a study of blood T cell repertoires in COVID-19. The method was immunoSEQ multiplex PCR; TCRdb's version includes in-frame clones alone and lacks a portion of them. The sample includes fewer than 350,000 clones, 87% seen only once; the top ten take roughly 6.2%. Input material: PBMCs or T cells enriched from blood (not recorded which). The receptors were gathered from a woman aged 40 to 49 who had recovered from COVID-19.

The CDR3 is CASSLAGDSHEQYF. In DNA, the CDR3 is TGTGCCAGCAGCTTAGCGGGCGACAGCCACGAGCAGTACTTC. The chain joins TRBV7-9 to TRBJ2-7; perhaps TRBD1 as D (5 bases). V lost 0 bases to trimming and J lost 5 bases, with 11 bases between them. Germline-derived CDR1 and CDR2 are SEHNR and FQNEAQ (reference sequence). There are 14 residues in the CDR3.

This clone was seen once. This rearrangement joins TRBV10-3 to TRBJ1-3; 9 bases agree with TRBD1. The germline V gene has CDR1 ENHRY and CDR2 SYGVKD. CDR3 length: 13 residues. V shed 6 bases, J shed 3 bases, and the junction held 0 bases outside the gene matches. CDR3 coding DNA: TGTGCCATCAGGGGACAGGGTGGAAACACCATATATTTT. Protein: CAIRGQGGNTIYF.

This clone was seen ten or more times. The CDR3 loop is CASSLTGLAGGPNEQYF. DNA for the CDR3: TGCGCCAGCAGCTTGACCGGACTAGCGGGAGGGCCCAACGAGCAGTACTTC. J is TRBJ2-7 and V is TRBV5-1; 15 nucleotides line up with TRBD2. Trimming at V came to 1 base and at J to 5 bases, leaving 7 bases not matched to a gene. This CDR3 contains 17 residues. Germline V gene lookup returns CDR1 SGHRS and CDR2 YFSETQ.

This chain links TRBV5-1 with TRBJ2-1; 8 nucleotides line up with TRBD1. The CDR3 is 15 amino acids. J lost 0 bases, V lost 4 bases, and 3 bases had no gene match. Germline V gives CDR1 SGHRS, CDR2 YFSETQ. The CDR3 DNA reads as TGCGCCAGCAGCGGCGGGACAGGCTCCTACAATGAGCAGTTCTTC. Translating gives CASSGGTGSYNEQFF.

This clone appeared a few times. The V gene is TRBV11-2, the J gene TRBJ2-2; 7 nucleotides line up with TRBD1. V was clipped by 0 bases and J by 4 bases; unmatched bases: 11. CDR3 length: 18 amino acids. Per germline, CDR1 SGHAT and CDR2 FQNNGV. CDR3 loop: CASSLDRTGPWGTGELFF. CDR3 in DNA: TGTGCCAGCAGCTTAGATCGGACAGGCCCGTGGGGCACCGGGGAGCTGTTTTTT.

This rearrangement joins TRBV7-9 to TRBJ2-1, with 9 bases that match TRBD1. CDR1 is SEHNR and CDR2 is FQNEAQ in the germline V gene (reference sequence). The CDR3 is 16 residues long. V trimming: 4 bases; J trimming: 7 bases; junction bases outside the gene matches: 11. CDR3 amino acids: CASSSSDRGVENEQFF. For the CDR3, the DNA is TGTGCCAGCAGCTCATCAGACAGGGGGGTCGAAAATGAGCAGTTCTTC.

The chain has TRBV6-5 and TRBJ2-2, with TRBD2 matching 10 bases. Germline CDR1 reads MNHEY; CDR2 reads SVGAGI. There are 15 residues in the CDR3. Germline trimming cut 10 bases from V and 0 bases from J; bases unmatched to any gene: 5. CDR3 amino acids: CATRLAGTNTGELFF. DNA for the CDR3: TGTGCCACTCGACTAGCGGGTACGAACACCGGGGAGCTGTTTTTT.

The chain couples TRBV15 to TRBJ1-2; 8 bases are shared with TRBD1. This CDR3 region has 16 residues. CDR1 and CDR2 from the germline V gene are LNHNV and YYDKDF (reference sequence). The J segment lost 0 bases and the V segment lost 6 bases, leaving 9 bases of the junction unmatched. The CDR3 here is CATRPTTGASNYGYTF. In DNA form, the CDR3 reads TGTGCCACCAGACCTACGACAGGGGCCTCTAACTATGGCTACACCTTC.